The T cell receptor beta chain under discussion was sequenced for a study of T cells after yellow fever vaccination. About the study: In the case of low-cell-number fractions, SMART-Seq v4 Ultra Low Input was used for preparation.

The CDR3 extends over 14 amino acids. The V gene lost 2 bases and the J gene lost 4 bases, with 12 bases spanning the gap. Germline V gene data show CDR1 as LGHNA and CDR2 as YNFKEQ. TCRdb independently ran MiXCR on the 5' RACE reads; one entry per CDR3 protein. Of some 300,000 distinct CDR3 sequences listed, less than 9.5% were seen once; the top ten hold under 20%. The starting material was PBMCs, obtained about 41 days after the first yellow fever vaccination. The chain links TRBV4-2 to TRBJ2-7; D may be TRBD2 (7 bases). The receptor was derived from a man aged 18 to 35 who received the YFV17D yellow fever vaccine. CDR3 residues: CASSQRGGDYEQYF. CDR3 DNA: TGTGCCAGCAGCCAAAGGGGGGGGGATTACGAGCAGTACTTC.